This T cell receptor beta chain is drawn from a study of T cells in localized non-small cell lung cancer. General study findings and limits: In uninvolved adjacent lung, T cell clonality reached its highest value, exceeding tumor. Longer overall survival associated with higher blood T cell density; shorter survival with higher adjacent-lung clonality.

In its sample, this clone was seen a few times. What it recognizes is unknown. The repertoire was sequenced with immunoSEQ multiplex PCR; TCRdb's copy has only in-frame clones and lacks some. The profile shows approximately 1,300 clones, 20% to 25% of them singletons. Germline-derived CDR1 and CDR2 are MNHGY and SAAAGT. The CDR3 runs 15 residues. V was clipped by 2 bases and J by 0 bases, with 11 bases between them. Here the sequenced sample was lung tumor tissue, taken before any cancer treatment. The chain uses TRBV6-8 and TRBJ2-7; D is perhaps TRBD1 (6 bases). The receptor comes from a man between 40 and 70 years old with stage III lung adenocarcinoma. The CDR3 spells CASSYGRDNSYEQYF. The CDR3 DNA reads TGTGCCAGCAGTTACGGTCGGGACAACTCCTACGAGCAGTACTTC.